This T cell receptor beta chain was recovered during a study of T-cell reconstitution after alpha-beta-depleted transplantation in children. As to this clonotype: What it binds is not known.

Unique molecular identifiers tagged the TCRbeta library. TCRdb reprocessed the PCR reads with MiXCR, giving one entry per CDR3 protein. The sample contains tens of thousands of distinct CDR3 sequences, approximately 43% of which appear only once. Study results and caveats: Two months or so post-transplant, alpha-beta T cells reportedly derived from several hundred expanded graft clones.

Germline V gene lookup returns CDR1 SGHDT and CDR2 YYEEEE. V was clipped by 0 bases and J by 6 bases; unmatched bases: 5. The CDR3 loop spans 15 amino acids. The TCR sequence derives from a male patient aged 10 to 17 who had a stem cell transplant for acute lymphoblastic leukemia, so the T cells may come from the graft donor. This rearrangement joins TRBV5-6 to TRBJ2-1; 8 bases agree with TRBD2. This specimen was PBMCs, mostly from graft donor cells, taken 360 days after TCRalphabeta/CD19-depleted stem cell transplant. The CDR3 DNA is TGTGCCAGCAGCTTGGCGGCTAGCGGGTTCAATGAGCAGTTCTTC. Its translation: CASSLAASGFNEQFF.